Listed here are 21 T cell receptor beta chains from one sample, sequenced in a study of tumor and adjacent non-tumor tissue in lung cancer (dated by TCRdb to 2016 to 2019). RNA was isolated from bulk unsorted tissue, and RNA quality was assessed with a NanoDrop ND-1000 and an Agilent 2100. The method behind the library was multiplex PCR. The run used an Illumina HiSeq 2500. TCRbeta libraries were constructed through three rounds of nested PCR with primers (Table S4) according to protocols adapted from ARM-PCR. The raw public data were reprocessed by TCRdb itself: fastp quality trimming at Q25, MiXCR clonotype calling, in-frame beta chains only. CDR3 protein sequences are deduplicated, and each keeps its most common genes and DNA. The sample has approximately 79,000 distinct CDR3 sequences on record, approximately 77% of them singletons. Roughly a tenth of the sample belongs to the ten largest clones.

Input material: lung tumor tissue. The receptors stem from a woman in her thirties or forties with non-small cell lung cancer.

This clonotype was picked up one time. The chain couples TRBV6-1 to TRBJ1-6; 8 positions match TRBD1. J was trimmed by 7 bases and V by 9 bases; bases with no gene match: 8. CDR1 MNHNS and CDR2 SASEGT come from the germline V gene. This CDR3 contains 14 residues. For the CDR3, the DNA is TGTGCCAGTAGAGGATACAGGGGGAATTCACCCCTCCACTTT. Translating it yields CASRGYRGNSPLHF.

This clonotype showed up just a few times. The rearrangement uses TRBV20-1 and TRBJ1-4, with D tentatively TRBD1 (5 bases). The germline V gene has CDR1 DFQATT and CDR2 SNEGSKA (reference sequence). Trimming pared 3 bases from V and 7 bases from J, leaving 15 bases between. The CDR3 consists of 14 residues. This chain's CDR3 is CSASPQGFSEKLFF. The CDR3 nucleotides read TGCAGTGCTAGCCCTCAGGGTTTTAGTGAAAAACTGTTTTTT.

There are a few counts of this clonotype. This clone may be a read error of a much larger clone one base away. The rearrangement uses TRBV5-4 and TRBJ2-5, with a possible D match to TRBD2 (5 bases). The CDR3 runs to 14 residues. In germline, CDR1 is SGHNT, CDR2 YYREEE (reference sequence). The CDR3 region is CANSLRVYQETQYF. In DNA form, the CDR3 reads TGTGCCAACAGCTTGAGGGTCTACCAAGAGACCCAGTACTTC.

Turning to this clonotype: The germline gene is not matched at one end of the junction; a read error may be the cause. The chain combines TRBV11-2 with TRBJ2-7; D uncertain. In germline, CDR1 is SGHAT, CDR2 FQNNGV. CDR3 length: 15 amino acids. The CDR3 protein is CTSSLDPQRSYEYYF. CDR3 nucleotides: TGTACCAGCAGCTTAGATCCCCAGAGGTCCTACGAGTACTACTTC.

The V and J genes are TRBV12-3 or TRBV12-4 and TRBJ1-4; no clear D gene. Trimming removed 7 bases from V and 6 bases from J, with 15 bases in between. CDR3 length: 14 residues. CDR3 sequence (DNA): TGTGCCAGCACCCATACCGGGCCATATGAAAAACTGTTTTTT. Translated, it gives CASTHTGPYEKLFF.

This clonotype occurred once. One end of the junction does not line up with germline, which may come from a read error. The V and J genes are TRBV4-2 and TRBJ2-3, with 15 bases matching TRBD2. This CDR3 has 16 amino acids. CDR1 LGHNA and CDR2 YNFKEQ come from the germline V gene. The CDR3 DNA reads TGTGCCAGCAGCCGGACTAGCGGGGGGGCTACAGATACGCATTATTTT. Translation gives CASSRTSGGATDTHYF.

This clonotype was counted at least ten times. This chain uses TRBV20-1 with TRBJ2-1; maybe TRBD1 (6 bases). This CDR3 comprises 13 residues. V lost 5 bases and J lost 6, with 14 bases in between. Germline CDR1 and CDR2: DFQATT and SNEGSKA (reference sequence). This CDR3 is CSALNNRVNEQFF. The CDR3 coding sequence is TGCAGTGCTCTTAACAACAGGGTCAATGAGCAGTTCTTC.

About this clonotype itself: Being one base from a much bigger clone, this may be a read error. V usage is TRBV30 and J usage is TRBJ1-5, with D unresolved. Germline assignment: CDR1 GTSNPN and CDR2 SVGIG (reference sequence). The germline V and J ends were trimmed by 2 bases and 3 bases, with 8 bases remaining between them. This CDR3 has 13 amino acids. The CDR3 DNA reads TGTGCCTGGAGTATACAGACCAATCAGCCCCAGCATTTT. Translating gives CAWSIQTNQPQHF.

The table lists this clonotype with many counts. CDR3 DNA sequence: TGTGCCAGCAGCAGGGGCTCAGGCCCCGACTACGAGCAGTACTTC. It yields the protein CASSRGSGPDYEQYF. This chain connects TRBV7-9 to TRBJ2-7, with a weak D call TRBD1 (5 bases). Trimming stripped 5 bases from V and 3 bases from J, with 17 bases between. The CDR3 runs 15 residues. The germline CDR1 and CDR2 sequences are SEHNR and FQNEAQ (reference sequence).

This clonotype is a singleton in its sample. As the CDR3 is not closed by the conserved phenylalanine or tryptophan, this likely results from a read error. DNA for the CDR3: TGTGCCAACCACCAGACAGGTCTTCGGTTAGAGCAGTACATC. This sequence encodes CANHQTGLRLEQYI. V and J are TRBV28 and TRBJ2-7, with D possibly TRBD1 on 6 matching bases. V shed 10 bases and J shed 7 bases, with 23 bases lying between them. Germline V lookup: CDR1 MDHEN, CDR2 SYDVKM. The CDR3 runs to 14 residues.

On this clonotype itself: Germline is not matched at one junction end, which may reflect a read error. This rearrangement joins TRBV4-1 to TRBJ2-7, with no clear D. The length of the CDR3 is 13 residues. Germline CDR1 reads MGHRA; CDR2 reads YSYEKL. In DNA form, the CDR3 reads TGCACCAGCAGCCATGTGACCGCCTACGAGCAGTACTTC. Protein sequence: CTSSHVTAYEQYF.

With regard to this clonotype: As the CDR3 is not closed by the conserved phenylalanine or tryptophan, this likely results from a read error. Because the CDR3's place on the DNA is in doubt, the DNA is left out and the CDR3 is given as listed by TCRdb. The CDR3 loop reads CASSYTTAGELLS. The J gene is TRBJ2-2, the V gene TRBV6-5. A total of 13 residues make up the CDR3, ends included. Germline V lookup: CDR1 MNHEY, CDR2 SVGAGI.

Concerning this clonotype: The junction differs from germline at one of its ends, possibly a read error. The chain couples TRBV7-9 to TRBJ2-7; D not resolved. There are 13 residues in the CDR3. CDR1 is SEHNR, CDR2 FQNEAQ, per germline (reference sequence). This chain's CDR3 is CANSLFSTYEQYF. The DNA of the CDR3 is TGTGCCAACAGCTTGTTCTCCACCTACGAGCAGTACTTC. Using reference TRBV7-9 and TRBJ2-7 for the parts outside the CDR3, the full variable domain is DTGVSQNPRHKITKRGQNVTFRCDPISEHNRLYWYRQTLGQGPEFLTYFQNEAQLEKSRLLSDRFSAERPKGSFSTLEIQRTEQGDSAMYLCANSLFSTYEQYFGPGTRLTVT.

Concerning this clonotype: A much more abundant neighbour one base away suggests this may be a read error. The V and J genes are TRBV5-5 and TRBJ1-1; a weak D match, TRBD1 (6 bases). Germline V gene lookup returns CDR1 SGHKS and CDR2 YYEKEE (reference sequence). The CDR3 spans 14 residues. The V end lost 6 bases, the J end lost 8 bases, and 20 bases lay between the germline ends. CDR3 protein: CASINHREAREAFF. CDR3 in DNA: TGTGCCAGCATCAATCACAGGGAGGCAAGGGAAGCTTTCTTT.

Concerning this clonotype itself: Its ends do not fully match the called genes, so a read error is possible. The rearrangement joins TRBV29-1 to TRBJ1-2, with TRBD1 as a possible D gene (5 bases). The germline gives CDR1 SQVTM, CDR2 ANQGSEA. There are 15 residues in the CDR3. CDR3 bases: TGTAGCGTTGTAAGGTCGGGGGGAGATAACTGTGGCTACACCTTC. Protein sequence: CSVVRSGGDNCGYTF.

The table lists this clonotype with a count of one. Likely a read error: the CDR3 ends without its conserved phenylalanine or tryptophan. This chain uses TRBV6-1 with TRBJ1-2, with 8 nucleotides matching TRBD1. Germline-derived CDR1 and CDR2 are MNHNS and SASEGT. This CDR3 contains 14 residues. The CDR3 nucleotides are TGTGCCAGCCGAGTCGGGACAGGCAACTATGGTTACACCCTC. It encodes CASRVGTGNYGYTL.

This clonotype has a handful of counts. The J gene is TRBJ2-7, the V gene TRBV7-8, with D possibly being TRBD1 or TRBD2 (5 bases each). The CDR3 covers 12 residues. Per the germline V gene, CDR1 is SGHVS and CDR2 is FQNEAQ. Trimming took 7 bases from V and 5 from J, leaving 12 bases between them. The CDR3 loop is CASNRWGNEQYF. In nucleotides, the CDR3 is TGTGCCAGCAACCGATGGGGGAACGAGCAGTACTTC.

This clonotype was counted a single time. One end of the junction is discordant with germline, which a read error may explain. This CDR3 is CASSFTLTGIEAFF. In DNA form, the CDR3 reads TGTGCAAGCAGTTTCACGTTGACAGGGATTGAAGCTTTCTTT. The chain is built from TRBV12-3 or TRBV12-4 and TRBJ1-1; TRBD1 agrees at 7 bases. The CDR3 is 14 residues long.

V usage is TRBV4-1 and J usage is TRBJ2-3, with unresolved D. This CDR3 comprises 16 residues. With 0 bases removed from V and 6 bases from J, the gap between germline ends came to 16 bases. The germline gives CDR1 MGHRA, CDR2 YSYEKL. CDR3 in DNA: TGCGCCAGCAGCCAAGAACCTGGGATAGGGTACGATACGCAGTATTTT. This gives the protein CASSQEPGIGYDTQYF.

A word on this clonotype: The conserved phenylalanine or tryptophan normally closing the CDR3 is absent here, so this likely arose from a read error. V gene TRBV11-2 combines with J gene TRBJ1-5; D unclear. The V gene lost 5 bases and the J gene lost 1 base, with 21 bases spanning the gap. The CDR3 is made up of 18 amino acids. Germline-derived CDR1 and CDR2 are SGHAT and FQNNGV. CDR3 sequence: CASSTVSRLERSNQPQHL. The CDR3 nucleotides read TGTGCCAGCAGCACCGTTTCCCGCCTAGAGCGCAGCAATCAGCCCCAGCATTTA.

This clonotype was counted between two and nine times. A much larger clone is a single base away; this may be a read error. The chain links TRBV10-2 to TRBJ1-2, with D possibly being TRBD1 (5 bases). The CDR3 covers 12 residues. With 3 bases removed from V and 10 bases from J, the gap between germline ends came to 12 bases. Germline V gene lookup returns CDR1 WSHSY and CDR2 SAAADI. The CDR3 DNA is TGCGCCAGCAGTGATGACAGTGATGACTACACCTTC. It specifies CASSDDSDDYTF.